What follows is one TCR beta chain and its context. This record belongs to a study of control samples from healthy donors and cancer patients. Measured with immunoSEQ multiplex PCR; TCRdb has only the in-frame clones, and not every one. The sample holds about 170,000 clones; roughly nine tenths are singletons and the top ten take around 1.5%. Germline CDR1 is WNHNN and CDR2 is SYGVQD (reference sequence). The CDR3 covers 14 residues. Trimming took 2 bases from V and 2 from J, leaving 7 bases between them. Sequenced material: blood. The chain uses TRBV10-1 and TRBJ2-1; the D gene could be TRBD1 or TRBD2 (5 bases each). The source is a woman between 25 and 40 years old in good health. In DNA form, the CDR3 reads TGCGCCAGCAGTGAGGGGACGGCCTACAATGAGCAGTTCTTC. Encoded protein: CASSEGTAYNEQFF.